Shown below are 30 T cell receptor beta chains from a single sample sequenced in a study of control samples from healthy donors and cancer patients. Repertoires were generated with immunoSEQ multiplex PCR, while TCRdb's copy carries only in-frame clones and drops some. There are about 120,000 clones in the sample; about 83% occur only once, and around 10% lies in the top ten. The sample taken for sequencing was blood. Receptors were obtained from a man in his thirties or forties in good health.

The chain uses TRBV18 and TRBJ2-1; TRBD2 aligns across 10 bases. Trimming cost V 2 bases and J 6 bases; bases outside gene matches: 7. Germline CDR1 reads KGHSH; CDR2 reads LQKENI. The CDR3 loop spans 16 amino acids. DNA for the CDR3: TGTGCCAGCTCACCAGGCAGCGGGGGGGGTCTCAATGAGCAGTTCTTC. It translates to CASSPGSGGGLNEQFF.

V is TRBV4-1 and J is TRBJ2-2, with D unclear. CDR1 and CDR2 from the germline V gene are MGHRA and YSYEKL. Trimming took off 4 bases at V and 5 bases at J, with 11 bases between the two ends. The CDR3 is 14 amino acids. The CDR3 bases are TGCGCCAGCAGCCTAGGACCGAGAACCGGGGAGCTGTTTTTT. Encoded protein: CASSLGPRTGELFF.

V gene TRBV4-2 combines with J gene TRBJ1-4, with unresolved D. Germline V lookup: CDR1 LGHNA, CDR2 YNFKEQ. The V and J ends lost 1 base and 4 bases respectively, with 22 bases between them. The CDR3 length is 19 residues. The CDR3: CASSQGSGGRVGLNEKLFF. The CDR3 region has the DNA TGTGCCAGCAGCCAAGGGAGTGGAGGGAGAGTGGGCCTTAATGAAAAACTGTTTTTT.

This chain connects TRBV7-6 to TRBJ2-3, with 9 bases identical to TRBD1. Germline V gives CDR1 SGHVS, CDR2 FNYEAQ. CDR3 length: 16 amino acids. Trimming at V came to 5 bases and at J to 3 bases, leaving 9 bases not matched to a gene. In DNA form, the CDR3 reads TGTGCCAGCAGCCCACGGACAGGGGCATCTACAGATACGCAGTATTTT. Residues: CASSPRTGASTDTQYF. Together with reference TRBV7-6 and TRBJ2-3, the CDR3 gives the full variable domain: GAGVSQSPRYKVTKRGQDVALRCDPISGHVSLYWYRQALGQGPEFLTYFNYEAQQDKSGLPNDRFSAERPEGSISTLTIQRTEQRDSAMYRCASSPRTGASTDTQYFGPGTRLTVL.

This chain connects TRBV14 to TRBJ2-6; D call uncertain. CDR3 size: 18 residues. V lost 2 bases to trimming and J lost 0 bases, with 14 bases between them. The germline gives CDR1 SGHDN, CDR2 FVKESK. For the CDR3, the DNA is TGTGCCAGCAGCCAATTAGGCAATTCACGCTCTGGGGCCAACGTCCTGACTTTC. Amino acid sequence: CASSQLGNSRSGANVLTF.

This rearrangement joins TRBV3-1 (or the pseudogene TRBV3-2) to TRBJ2-1; D remains unclear. The CDR3 loop spans 14 amino acids. Trimming left V 1 base short and J 6 bases short, with 10 bases between. The germline CDR1 and CDR2 sequences are LGHDT and YNNKEL (reference sequence). The CDR3 protein is CASSQVGGFNEQFF. The CDR3 bases are TGTGCCAGCAGCCAAGTAGGTGGTTTCAATGAGCAGTTCTTC.

This chain uses TRBV18 with TRBJ1-2; no clear D gene. The germline CDR1 and CDR2 sequences are KGHSH and LQKENI. The CDR3 is made up of 13 amino acids. Trimming removed 2 bases from V and 6 bases from J, with 10 bases in between. CDR3 sequence reads: CASSPGLTHGYTF. The DNA of the CDR3 is TGTGCCAGCTCACCAGGGCTGACCCATGGCTACACCTTC. The whole variable domain, remainder taken from reference TRBV18 and TRBJ1-2, is NAGVMQNPRHLVRRRGQEARLRCSPMKGHSHVYWYRQLPEEGLKFMVYLQKENIIDESGMPKERFSAEFPKEGPSILRIQQVVRGDSAAYFCASSPGLTHGYTFGSGTRLTVV.

This clone was seen a handful of times. The rearrangement links TRBV9 to TRBJ1-5; D ambiguous. The germline CDR1 and CDR2 sequences are SGDLS and YYNGEE. V lost 0 bases and J lost 2, with 9 bases in between. The CDR3 has 15 residues. The CDR3 reads CASSVAPDRNQPQHF. The CDR3 bases are TGTGCCAGCAGCGTAGCGCCAGATCGCAATCAGCCCCAGCATTTT.

The J gene is TRBJ1-3, the V gene TRBV5-6; TRBD1 might be the D (6 bases). With 2 bases removed from V and 2 bases from J, the gap between germline ends came to 11 bases. CDR3 length equals 15 residues. CDR1 and CDR2 (germline): SGHDT, YYEEEE. The CDR3 DNA reads TGTGCCAGCAGCTTAGCAGGGGAGACTGGAAACACCATATATTTT. This encodes CASSLAGETGNTIYF.

V is TRBV5-4 and J is TRBJ2-1, with 12 positions matching TRBD1. The V gene end was trimmed by 5 bases and the J gene end by 7 bases; junction bases not matched to a gene: 10. The germline V gene encodes CDR1 SGHNT and CDR2 YYREEE (reference sequence). This CDR3 comprises 16 residues. CDR3: CASRVGGQGAENEQFF. CDR3 coding DNA: TGTGCCAGCAGAGTTGGGGGACAGGGGGCGGAAAATGAGCAGTTCTTC.

The chain has TRBV18 and TRBJ1-1, with 9 positions matching TRBD1. Germline V gives CDR1 KGHSH, CDR2 LQKENI. Trimming removed 2 bases from V and 5 bases from J; junction bases left unmatched: 15. CDR3 size: 18 residues. The CDR3, as DNA: TGTGCCAGCTCACCAAACGTCCCGGGACAGGGAGTAGGGACTGAAGCTTTCTTT. Translation: CASSPNVPGQGVGTEAFF.

V and J are TRBV30 and TRBJ1-6, with 8 positions matching TRBD1. This CDR3 is 16 amino acids long. The germline V gene has CDR1 GTSNPN and CDR2 SVGIG (reference sequence). V lost 2 bases, J lost 7 bases, and 10 bases stayed unmatched. The CDR3 here is CAWSPPSGGINSPLHF. In nucleotides, the CDR3 is TGTGCCTGGAGTCCACCTTCAGGGGGCATCAATTCACCCCTCCACTTT.

The chain couples TRBV5-5 to TRBJ2-3, with 7 bases fitting TRBD1. V was clipped by 4 bases and J by 0 bases; unmatched bases: 8. There are 16 residues in the CDR3. Per the germline V gene, CDR1 is SGHKS and CDR2 is YYEKEE (reference sequence). The CDR3 DNA sequence: TGTGCCAGCAGCCCCAGACAGGGCCTAAGCACAGATACGCAGTATTTT. It codes for CASSPRQGLSTDTQYF.

The chain links TRBV2 to TRBJ2-3, with 12 positions matching TRBD2. Trimming cost V 7 bases and J 2 bases; bases outside gene matches: 10. From germline, CDR1 is SNHLY and CDR2 FYNNEI. CDR3 size: 17 residues. The CDR3 coding sequence is TGTGCCAGCACTGAGGTTGGACTAGCGGGGCCCACAGATACGCAGTATTTT. Its translation: CASTEVGLAGPTDTQYF.

Many counts were recorded for this clone. Other DNA sequences in the sample encode the same CDR3. The V call is TRBV12-3 or TRBV12-4, the J call TRBJ1-1, with D perhaps matching TRBD1 (6 bases). V was shortened by 6 bases and J by 1 base, with 9 bases between the two germline ends. The CDR3 extends over 13 amino acids. The CDR3 DNA reads as TGTGCCAGCAGATCGACAGGGAACACTGAAGCTTTCTTT. It specifies CASRSTGNTEAFF.

As to this clone: One junction end does not reproduce the germline sequence, and a read error may be involved. The chain employs TRBV6-5 and TRBJ2-7; no firm D call. The CDR3 totals 11 residues. Germline assignment: CDR1 MNHEY and CDR2 SVGAGI. The CDR3 DNA is TGTGCCAGCAGTTACTCCAACGAGCAGTACTTC. Its protein product is CASSYSNEQYF.

The rearrangement links TRBV11-3 to TRBJ2-1, with D perhaps given as TRBD1 or TRBD2 (6 bases each). CDR1 is SGHNT and CDR2 is YENEEA in the germline V gene. The CDR3 is 14 amino acids. Trimming cost V 5 bases and J 2 bases, with 10 bases left between them. The CDR3 reads CASSARGPYNEQFF. The CDR3 nucleotides are TGTGCCAGCAGCGCACGGGGGCCCTACAATGAGCAGTTCTTC.

The chain recombines TRBV29-1 with TRBJ1-1, with 7 bases matching TRBD1. J was trimmed by 3 bases and V by 4 bases; bases with no gene match: 8. The CDR3 runs to 14 residues. CDR1 and CDR2 from the germline V gene are SQVTM and ANQGSEA. CDR3 coding DNA: TGCAGCGTTGGGGGACAGCTCCGGGACACTGAAGCTTTCTTT. Translation gives CSVGGQLRDTEAFF.

This clone has a handful of counts. V gene TRBV29-1 combines with J gene TRBJ1-2; TRBD1 matches 11 bases. This CDR3 contains 16 residues. The germline CDR1 and CDR2 sequences are SQVTM and ANQGSEA. Trimming took 4 bases from V and 1 from J; bases not matched to a gene: 8. CDR3 region: CSVGGTGGSINYGYTF. The CDR3, as DNA: TGCAGCGTTGGCGGGACAGGGGGTTCAATTAACTATGGCTACACCTTC. Based on the CDR3 plus reference TRBV29-1 and TRBJ1-2, the full variable domain is SAVISQKPSRDICQRGTSLTIQCQVDSQVTMMFWYRQQPGQSLTLIATANQGSEATYESGFVIDKFPISRPNLTFSTLTVSNMSPEDSSIYLCSVGGTGGSINYGYTFGSGTRLTVV.

This chain connects TRBV2 to TRBJ2-2; no firm D call. Germline loops: CDR1 SNHLY, CDR2 FYNNEI. The CDR3 has 15 residues. Between the trimmed V and J ends, which lost 3 bases and 0 bases, there was a span of 8 bases. CDR3 bases: TGTGCCAGCAGTGAGGTCAGCACGAACACCGGGGAGCTGTTTTTT. Translation: CASSEVSTNTGELFF.

The J gene is TRBJ1-1, the V gene TRBV27, with D uncertain. Between the trimmed V and J ends, which lost 3 bases and 0 bases, there was a span of 5 bases. Germline V gene lookup returns CDR1 MNHEY and CDR2 SMNVEV (reference sequence). The CDR3 length is 13 residues. The CDR3 DNA follows: TGTGCCAGCAGTTTTTTGGTGAACACTGAAGCTTTCTTT. This sequence encodes CASSFLVNTEAFF.

The chain recombines TRBV7-8 with TRBJ2-7; 7 bases fit TRBD2. The CDR3 runs to 14 residues. J lost 6 bases, V lost 1 base, and 6 bases had no gene match. Germline CDR1 SGHVS, CDR2 FQNEAQ. DNA for the CDR3: TGTGCCAGCAGCTTAGAGGGGAGGGCAGGCGAGCAGTACTTC. Encoded protein: CASSLEGRAGEQYF. The whole variable domain, filled in from reference TRBV7-8 and TRBJ2-7, reads GAGVSQSPRYKVAKRGQDVALRCDPISGHVSLFWYQQALGQGPEFLTYFQNEAQLDKSGLPSDRFFAERPEGSVSTLKIQRTQQEDSAVYLCASSLEGRAGEQYFGPGTRLTVT.

The chain couples TRBV29-1 to TRBJ1-2, with a weak D call TRBD1 (5 bases). Trimming took 8 bases from V and 7 from J, leaving 20 bases between them. The CDR3 loop spans 13 amino acids. Germline CDR1 reads SQVTM; CDR2 reads ANQGSEA. CDR3 DNA: TGCAGCAGTTATGGGGACTTGAGAGGTGGCTACACCTTC. Its protein is CSSYGDLRGGYTF. Full variable domain (remainder filled in from reference TRBV29-1 and TRBJ1-2): SAVISQKPSRDICQRGTSLTIQCQVDSQVTMMFWYRQQPGQSLTLIATANQGSEATYESGFVIDKFPISRPNLTFSTLTVSNMSPEDSSIYLCSSYGDLRGGYTFGSGTRLTVV.

This clone has more than one count but fewer than ten. V is TRBV12-5 and J is TRBJ2-6; D perhaps matches TRBD1 (6 bases). The CDR3 runs to 16 residues. CDR1 is LGHNT and CDR2 is FRNRAP in the germline V gene. Trimming removed 7 bases at V and 2 bases at J, with 15 bases between. CDR3 sequence: CASAAGDHPGANVLTF. CDR3 DNA: TGTGCTAGTGCGGCAGGGGATCATCCTGGGGCCAACGTCCTGACTTTC.

This clone showed up just a few times. The chain has TRBV5-1 and TRBJ1-6; tentative D call: TRBD1 (6 bases). Germline V lookup: CDR1 SGHRS, CDR2 YFSETQ. V was shortened by 0 bases and J by 8 bases, with 12 bases between the two germline ends. The CDR3 is 15 amino acids. In DNA, the CDR3 is TGCGCCAGCAGCTTGGCATATCAGGGGTATTCACCCCTCCACTTT. It yields the protein CASSLAYQGYSPLHF.

This clone has only one observation. CDR3 DNA: TGTGCCAGCAGTTTCAGACCACGACTAGCGGGGGACAATGAGCAGTTCTTC. Translation gives CASSFRPRLAGDNEQFF. V is TRBV27 and J is TRBJ2-1; 12 bases line up with TRBD2. CDR3 length equals 17 residues. CDR1 is MNHEY, CDR2 SMNVEV, per germline (reference sequence). V was pared by 3 bases and J by 5 bases, with 8 bases of the junction left unmatched.

The V call is TRBV19, the J call TRBJ2-1; possibly TRBD2 for D (6 bases). Germline-derived CDR1 and CDR2 are LNHDA and SQIVND (reference sequence). The CDR3 runs 17 residues. V shed 3 bases and J shed 0 bases, with 15 bases lying between them. This CDR3 is CASSIGGRFSSYNEQFF. DNA for the CDR3: TGTGCCAGTAGTATCGGGGGAAGGTTTAGCTCCTACAATGAGCAGTTCTTC.

CDR3 sequence reads: CASSVAGGYGTGSPLHF. The CDR3 nucleotides are TGTGCCAGCAGCGTAGCGGGAGGGTATGGGACTGGCTCACCCCTCCACTTT. The chain links TRBV9 to TRBJ1-6, with D possibly matching TRBD1 (5 bases). The V end was cut by 0 bases, the J end by 10 bases, with 20 bases between. Germline V gene data show CDR1 as SGDLS and CDR2 as YYNGEE. This CDR3 is built from 17 residues.

CDR3 amino acids: CASRPQGANENTEAFF. CDR3 in DNA: TGCGCCAGCAGACCCCAGGGGGCGAATGAGAACACTGAAGCTTTCTTT. This chain uses TRBV4-1 with TRBJ1-1, with 8 bases that match TRBD1. The germline gives CDR1 MGHRA, CDR2 YSYEKL. Unmatched junction bases numbered 10, after V lost 6 bases and J lost 1 base. The CDR3 extends over 16 amino acids.

This chain uses TRBV11-3 with TRBJ2-5, with D perhaps assigned TRBD1 or TRBD2 (5 bases each). The CDR3 is 14 amino acids. Trimming removed 1 base at V and 0 bases at J, with 6 bases between. The V gene's germline CDR1 is SGHNT and CDR2 YENEEA. The CDR3 DNA reads as TGTGCCAGCAGCTTAGGGGGGTACCAAGAGACCCAGTACTTC. Its protein is CASSLGGYQETQYF.